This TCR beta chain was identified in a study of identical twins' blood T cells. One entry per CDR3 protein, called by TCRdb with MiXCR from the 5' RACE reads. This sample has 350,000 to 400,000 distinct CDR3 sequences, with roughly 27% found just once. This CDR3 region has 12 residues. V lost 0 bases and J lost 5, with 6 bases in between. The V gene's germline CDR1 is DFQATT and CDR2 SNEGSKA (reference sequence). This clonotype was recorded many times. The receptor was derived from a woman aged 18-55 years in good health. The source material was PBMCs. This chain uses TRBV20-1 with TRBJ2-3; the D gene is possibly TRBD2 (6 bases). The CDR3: CSARDGGDTQYF. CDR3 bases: TGCAGTGCTAGAGACGGGGGAGATACGCAGTATTTT.